This T cell receptor beta chain was identified during a study of graft-versus-host responses after intestinal transplantation. Across the whole study: Isolated intestinal, liver-intestinal, or multivisceral transplants were what recipients had. General observations from the study: Present in recipient marrow, GvH clones included some that appeared first in ileum or blood.

In regard to this clone: What it recognizes is unknown.

Germline CDR1 and CDR2: SGHVS and FQNEAQ. The V gene end was trimmed by 1 base and the J gene end by 8 bases; junction bases not matched to a gene: 11. The CDR3 spans 16 residues. The protocol was immunoSEQ multiplex PCR, while the TCRdb copy is restricted to in-frame clones and leaves out a portion. This table holds 70,000 to 95,000 clones, 85% to 90% found once. The input for sequencing was unstimulated CD4+ T cells sorted from spleen or lymph node cells, taken before intestinal transplant. V is TRBV7-8 and J is TRBJ2-3; 8 bases match TRBD2. The clonotype was recovered from a human donor who received an intestinal transplant. CDR3 nucleotide sequence: TGTGCCAGCAGCTTAGGCGGGGGGCCGTCGAGGGGTACGCAGTATTTT. Encoded protein: CASSLGGGPSRGTQYF.